This T cell receptor beta chain was sequenced for a study of blood T cell repertoires in COVID-19. In the study overall: Both acute and convalescent COVID-19 samples were obtained from the United States, Italy and Spain. PBMCs, B-cell-depleted T cells, or T cells were the source of the cDNA or gDNA that made up the material.

This clone was counted a few times. Germline V gene lookup returns CDR1 LNHDA and CDR2 SQIVND (reference sequence). The V end was cut by 2 bases, the J end by 3 bases, with 11 bases between. The CDR3 extends over 15 amino acids. Original analysis: Cell counts per sample came from amplifying reference gene primers. Data came from immunoSEQ multiplex PCR; TCRdb stores just in-frame clones and leaves some out. V, J and clone size are taken as reported in that table, and D and trimming were inferred from the DNA itself. In the table there are 250,000 or so clones, approximately 89% of which are singletons.

The clonotype comes from a woman in her thirties or forties who had recovered from COVID-19. The rearrangement links TRBV19 to TRBJ1-5, with D possibly being TRBD1 (5 bases). Sequenced: peripheral blood. Here the CDR3 DNA reads TGTGCCAGTAGTATATCCAGGGCGGCCAATCAGCCCCAGCATTTT. Encoded protein: CASSISRAANQPQHF.